This T cell receptor beta chain was obtained from a study of T-cell reconstitution after alpha-beta-depleted transplantation in children. This clonotype was detected a few times. CDR1 is SGHRS and CDR2 is YFSETQ in the germline V gene. CDR3 length: 15 amino acids. The germline V and J ends were trimmed by 4 bases and 1 base, with 14 bases remaining between them. This sample's TCRbeta library carried unique molecular identifier barcodes. TCRdb re-derived calls from the PCR reads in MiXCR, one entry per CDR3 protein. The profile shows a few hundred thousand distinct CDR3 sequences, roughly 22% of them singletons.

The V and J genes are TRBV5-1 and TRBJ1-1; D may be TRBD1 (6 bases). The TCR sequence derives from a human donor who donated a stem cell graft to a child with acute myeloid leukemia. The sample here was PBMCs from the stem cell graft donor, taken from the stem cell graft. CDR3 nucleotides: TGCGCCAGCAGCGCTCTAACAGGGCGGAACACTGAAGCTTTCTTT. As protein: CASSALTGRNTEAFF.